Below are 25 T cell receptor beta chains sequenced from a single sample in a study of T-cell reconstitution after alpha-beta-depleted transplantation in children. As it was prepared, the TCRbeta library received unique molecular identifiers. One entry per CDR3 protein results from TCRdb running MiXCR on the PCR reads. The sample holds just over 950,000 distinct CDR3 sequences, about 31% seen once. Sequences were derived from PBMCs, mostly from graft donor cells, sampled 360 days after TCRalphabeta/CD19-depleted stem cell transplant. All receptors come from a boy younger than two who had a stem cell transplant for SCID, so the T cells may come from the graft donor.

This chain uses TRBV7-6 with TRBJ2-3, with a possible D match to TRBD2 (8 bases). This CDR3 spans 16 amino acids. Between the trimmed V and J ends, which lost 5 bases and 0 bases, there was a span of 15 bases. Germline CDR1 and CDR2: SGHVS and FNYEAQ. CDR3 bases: TGTGCCAGCAGCCCCGGGAGGGGGCAAAGCACAGATACGCAGTATTTT. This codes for CASSPGRGQSTDTQYF.

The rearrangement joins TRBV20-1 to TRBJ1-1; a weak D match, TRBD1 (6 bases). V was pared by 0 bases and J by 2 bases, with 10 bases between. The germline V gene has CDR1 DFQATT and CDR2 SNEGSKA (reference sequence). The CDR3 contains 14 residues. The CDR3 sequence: CSARERTANTEAFF. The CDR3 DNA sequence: TGCAGTGCTAGAGAAAGGACAGCTAACACTGAAGCTTTCTTT.

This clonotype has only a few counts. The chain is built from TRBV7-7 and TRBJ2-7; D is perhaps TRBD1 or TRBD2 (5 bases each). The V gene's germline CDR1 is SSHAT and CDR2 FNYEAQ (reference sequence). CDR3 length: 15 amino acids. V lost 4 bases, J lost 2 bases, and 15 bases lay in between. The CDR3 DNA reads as TGTGCCAGCAGCTGCAACCGGGACCGCGCCTACGAGCAGTACTTC. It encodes CASSCNRDRAYEQYF.

CDR3 in amino acids: CASSLPGQGIGTDTQYF. For the CDR3, the DNA is TGCGCCAGCAGCCTGCCGGGACAGGGGATAGGCACAGATACGCAGTATTTT. V gene TRBV4-1 combines with J gene TRBJ2-3; 10 bases are a match to TRBD1. After removal of 4 bases from V and 1 base from J, the junction contained 8 bases not matched to a gene. Germline CDR1 MGHRA, CDR2 YSYEKL. The CDR3 is 17 amino acids.

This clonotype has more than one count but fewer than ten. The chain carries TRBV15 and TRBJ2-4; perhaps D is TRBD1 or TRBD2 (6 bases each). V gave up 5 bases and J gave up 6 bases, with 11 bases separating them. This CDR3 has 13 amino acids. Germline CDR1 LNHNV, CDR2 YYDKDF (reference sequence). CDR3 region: CATSQGRRNIQYF. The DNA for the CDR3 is TGTGCCACCAGCCAGGGGAGGAGAAACATTCAGTACTTC.

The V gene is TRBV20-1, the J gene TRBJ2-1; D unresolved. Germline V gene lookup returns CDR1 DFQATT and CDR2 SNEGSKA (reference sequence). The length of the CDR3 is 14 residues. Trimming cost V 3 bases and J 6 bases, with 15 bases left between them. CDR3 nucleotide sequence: TGCAGTGCTAGTAAAGCAGTTGGGCCCAATGAGCAGTTCTTC. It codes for CSASKAVGPNEQFF.

This CDR3 is CAISDSLEAPGEQYF. CDR3 bases: TGTGCCATCAGTGATTCGCTGGAGGCGCCAGGGGAGCAGTACTTC. This chain connects TRBV10-3 to TRBJ2-7; D possibly matches TRBD1 or TRBD2 (5 bases each). Germline loops: CDR1 ENHRY, CDR2 SYGVKD. The V and J ends lost 3 bases and 7 bases respectively, with 19 bases between them. This CDR3 has 15 amino acids.

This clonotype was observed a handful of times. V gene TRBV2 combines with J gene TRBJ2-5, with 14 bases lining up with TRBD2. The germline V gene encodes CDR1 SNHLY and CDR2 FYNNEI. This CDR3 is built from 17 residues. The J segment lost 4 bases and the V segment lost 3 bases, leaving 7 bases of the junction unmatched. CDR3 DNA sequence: TGTGCCAGCAGTGATAGGAGCGGGACTAGCGGGGGAGAGACCCAGTACTTC. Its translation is CASSDRSGTSGGETQYF.

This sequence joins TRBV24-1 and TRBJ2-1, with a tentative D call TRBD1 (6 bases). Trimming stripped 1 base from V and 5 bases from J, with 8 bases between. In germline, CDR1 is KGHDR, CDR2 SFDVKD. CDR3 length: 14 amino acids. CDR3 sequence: CATSDFYRDNEQFF. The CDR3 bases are TGTGCCACCAGTGATTTCTACAGGGACAATGAGCAGTTCTTC.

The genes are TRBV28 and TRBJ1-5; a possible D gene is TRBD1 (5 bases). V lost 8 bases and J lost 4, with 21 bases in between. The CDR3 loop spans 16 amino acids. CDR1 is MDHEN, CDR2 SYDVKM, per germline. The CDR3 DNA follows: TGTGCCAGCCGGGACCAGCAAAGGGTCGCGAATCAGCCCCAGCATTTT. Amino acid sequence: CASRDQQRVANQPQHF.

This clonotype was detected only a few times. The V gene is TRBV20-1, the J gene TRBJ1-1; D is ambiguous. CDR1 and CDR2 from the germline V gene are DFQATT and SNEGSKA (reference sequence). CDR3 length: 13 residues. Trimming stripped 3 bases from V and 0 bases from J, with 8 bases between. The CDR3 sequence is CSASESLNTEAFF. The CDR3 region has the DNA TGCAGTGCTAGTGAAAGTCTGAACACTGAAGCTTTCTTT.

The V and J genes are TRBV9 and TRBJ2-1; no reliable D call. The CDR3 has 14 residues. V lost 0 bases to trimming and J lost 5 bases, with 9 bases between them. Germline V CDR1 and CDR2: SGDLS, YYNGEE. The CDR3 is CASSVGGGNNEQFF. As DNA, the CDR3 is TGTGCCAGCAGCGTAGGAGGCGGAAACAATGAGCAGTTCTTC. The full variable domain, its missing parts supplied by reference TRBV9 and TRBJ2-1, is DSGVTQTPKHLITATGQRVTLRCSPRSGDLSVYWYQQSLDQGLQFLIQYYNGEERAKGNILERFSAQQFPDLHSELNLSSLELGDSALYFCASSVGGGNNEQFFGPGTRLTVL.

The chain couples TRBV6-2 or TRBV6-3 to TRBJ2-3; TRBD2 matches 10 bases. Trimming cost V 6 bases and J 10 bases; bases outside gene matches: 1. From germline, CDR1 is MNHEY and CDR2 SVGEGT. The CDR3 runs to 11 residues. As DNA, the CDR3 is TGTGCCAGCAGGACTAGCGGGTCGCAGTATTTT. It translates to CASRTSGSQYF.

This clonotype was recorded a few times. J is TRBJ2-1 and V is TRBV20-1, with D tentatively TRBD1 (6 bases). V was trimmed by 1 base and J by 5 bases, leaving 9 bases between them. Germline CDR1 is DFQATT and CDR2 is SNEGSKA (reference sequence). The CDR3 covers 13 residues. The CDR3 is CSARVHRDNEQFF. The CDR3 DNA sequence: TGCAGTGCTAGAGTCCACAGGGACAATGAGCAGTTCTTC.

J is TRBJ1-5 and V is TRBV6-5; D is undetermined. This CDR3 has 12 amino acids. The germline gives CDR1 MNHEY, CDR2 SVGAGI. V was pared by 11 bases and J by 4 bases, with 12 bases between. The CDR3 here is CAVSQRNQPQHF. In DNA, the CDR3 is TGTGCCGTCTCCCAGAGGAATCAGCCCCAGCATTTT.

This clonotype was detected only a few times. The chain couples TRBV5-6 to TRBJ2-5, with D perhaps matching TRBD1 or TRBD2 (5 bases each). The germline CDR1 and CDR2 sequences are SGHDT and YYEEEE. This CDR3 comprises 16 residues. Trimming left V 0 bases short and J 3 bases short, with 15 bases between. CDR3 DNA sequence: TGTGCCAGCAGCTTGGTCCTGCGGGTGGGGGAAGAGACCCAGTACTTC. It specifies CASSLVLRVGEETQYF.

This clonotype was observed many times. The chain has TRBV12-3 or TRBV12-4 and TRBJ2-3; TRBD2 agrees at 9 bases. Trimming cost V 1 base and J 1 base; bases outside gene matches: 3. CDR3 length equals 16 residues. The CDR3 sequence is CASSLVERGGTDTQYF. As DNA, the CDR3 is TGTGCCAGCAGTTTAGTCGAGCGGGGGGGCACAGATACGCAGTATTTT.

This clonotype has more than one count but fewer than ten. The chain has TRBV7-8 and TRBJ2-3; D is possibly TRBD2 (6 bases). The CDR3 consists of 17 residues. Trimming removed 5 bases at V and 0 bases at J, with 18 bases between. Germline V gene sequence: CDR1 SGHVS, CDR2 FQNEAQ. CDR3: CASSPMPAGTSTDTQYF. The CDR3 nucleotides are TGTGCCAGCAGCCCGATGCCGGCCGGGACTAGCACAGATACGCAGTATTTT.

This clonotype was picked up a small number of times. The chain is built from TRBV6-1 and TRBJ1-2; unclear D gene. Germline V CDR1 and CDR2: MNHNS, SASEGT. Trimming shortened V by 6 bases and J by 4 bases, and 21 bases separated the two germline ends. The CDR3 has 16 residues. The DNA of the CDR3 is TGTGCCAGCAGCCACTACCCCTTGACCAACGGCTATGGCTACACCTTC. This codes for CASSHYPLTNGYGYTF.

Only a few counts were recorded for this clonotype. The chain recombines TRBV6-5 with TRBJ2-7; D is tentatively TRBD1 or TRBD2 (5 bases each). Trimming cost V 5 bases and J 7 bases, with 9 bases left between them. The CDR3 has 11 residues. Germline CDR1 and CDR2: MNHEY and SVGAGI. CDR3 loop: CASSRGVEQYF. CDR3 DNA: TGTGCCAGCAGTAGGGGAGTAGAGCAGTACTTC.

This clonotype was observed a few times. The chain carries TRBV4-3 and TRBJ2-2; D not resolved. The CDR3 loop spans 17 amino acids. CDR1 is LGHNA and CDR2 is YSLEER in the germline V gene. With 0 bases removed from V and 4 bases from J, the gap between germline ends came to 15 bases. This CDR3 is CASSQDASSGRTGELFF. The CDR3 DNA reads TGCGCCAGCAGCCAAGATGCGTCGTCAGGACGCACCGGGGAGCTGTTTTTT.

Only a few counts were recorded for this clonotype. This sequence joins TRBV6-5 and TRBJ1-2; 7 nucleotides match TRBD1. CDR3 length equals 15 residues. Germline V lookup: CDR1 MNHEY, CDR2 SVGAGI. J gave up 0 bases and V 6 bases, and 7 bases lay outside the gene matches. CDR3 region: CASRPGTVANYGYTF. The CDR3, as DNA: TGTGCCAGCAGACCCGGGACAGTTGCTAACTATGGCTACACCTTC.

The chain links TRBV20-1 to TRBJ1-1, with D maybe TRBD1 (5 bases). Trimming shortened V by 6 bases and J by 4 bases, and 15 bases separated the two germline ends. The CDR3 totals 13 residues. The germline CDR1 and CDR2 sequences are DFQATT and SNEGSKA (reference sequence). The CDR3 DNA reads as TGCAGTGCCAAGGACATCATGGGCACTGAAGCTTTCTTT. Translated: CSAKDIMGTEAFF.

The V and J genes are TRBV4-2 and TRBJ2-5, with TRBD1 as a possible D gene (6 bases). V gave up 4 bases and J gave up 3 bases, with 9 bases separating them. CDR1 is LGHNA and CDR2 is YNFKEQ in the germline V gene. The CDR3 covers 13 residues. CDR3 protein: CASSRRQEETQYF. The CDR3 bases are TGTGCCAGCAGCCGGCGACAGGAAGAGACCCAGTACTTC.

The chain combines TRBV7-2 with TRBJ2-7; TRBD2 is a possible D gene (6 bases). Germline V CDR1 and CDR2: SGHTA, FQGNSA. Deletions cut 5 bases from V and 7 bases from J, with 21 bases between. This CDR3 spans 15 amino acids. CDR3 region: CASSAPGPRAGEQYF. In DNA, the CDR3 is TGTGCCAGCAGCGCACCGGGGCCCAGGGCGGGGGAGCAGTACTTC.